These 21 T cell receptor beta chains were sequenced from one sample in a study of blood T cells in healthy people across ages. A J-beta primer mix and a sample-barcoded 5' primer were used in a second PCR of roughly 6 to 11 cycles. In TCRdb, the 5' RACE reads were re-called with MiXCR into one record per CDR3 protein. The profile shows 550,000 to 700,000 distinct CDR3 sequences, approximately 25% of them singletons. Material for sequencing was blood. The receptors shown here come from a woman between 65 and 79 years old in good health.

Only a few counts were recorded for this clonotype. This sequence joins TRBV20-1 and TRBJ1-3, with 8 bases aligning to TRBD1. Germline V CDR1 and CDR2: DFQATT, SNEGSKA (reference sequence). Germline trimming cut 6 bases from V and 3 bases from J; bases unmatched to any gene: 7. The CDR3 sequence is 14 residues long. CDR3 sequence (DNA): TGCAGTGCAACGGGACAGGAAGGTGGAAACACCATATATTTT. It codes for CSATGQEGGNTIYF.

As concerns this clonotype: The junction departs from the called germline gene at one end, perhaps through a read error. The chain carries TRBV7-7 and TRBJ1-5; D remains unclear. The CDR3 spans 13 residues. Germline V gene sequence: CDR1 SSHAT, CDR2 FNYEAQ (reference sequence). The CDR3 DNA reads as TGTGCTAGCAGCTTAGAACCAGGTCAGCCCCAGCATTTT. Its translation is CASSLEPGQPQHF. Looking up the rest from reference TRBV7-7 and TRBJ1-5 gives the full variable domain: GAGVSQSPRYKVTKRGQDVTLRCDPISSHATLYWYQQALGQGPEFLTYFNYEAQPDKSGLPSDRFSAERPEGSISTLTIQRTEQRDSAMYRCASSLEPGQPQHFGDGTRLSIL.

This CDR3 is CASSPEQDNQPQHF. In nucleotides, the CDR3 is TGTGCCAGCTCACCAGAGCAGGACAATCAGCCCCAGCATTTT. The rearrangement joins TRBV18 to TRBJ1-5; D gene uncertain. CDR1 is KGHSH and CDR2 is LQKENI in the germline V gene. The CDR3 spans 14 residues. Trimming took 2 bases from V and 3 from J, leaving 8 bases between them.

Concerning this clonotype: Possible read error: a much larger clone is one base away. This sequence joins TRBV2 and TRBJ1-1; 8 nucleotides agree with TRBD1. This CDR3 has 14 amino acids. With V trimmed by 6 bases and J by 1 base, 4 bases remained unmatched. The germline gives CDR1 SNHLY, CDR2 FYNNEI. CDR3 coding DNA: TGTGCCAGCAGGTCCGGGACAGGGAACACTGAAGCTTTCTTT. Protein: CASRSGTGNTEAFF.

This chain joins TRBV30 and TRBJ2-5; possible D gene TRBD2, 6 bases. Germline-derived CDR1 and CDR2 are GTSNPN and SVGIG (reference sequence). Deletions cut 0 bases from V and 7 bases from J, with 12 bases between. The CDR3 has 13 amino acids. The CDR3 loop reads CAWSVTTRGTQYF. The CDR3 bases are TGTGCCTGGAGTGTAACGACTAGAGGGACCCAGTACTTC. Using reference TRBV30 and TRBJ2-5 for the parts outside the CDR3, the full variable domain is SQTIHQWPATLVQPVGSPLSLECTVEGTSNPNLYWYRQAAGRGLQLLFYSVGIGQISSEVPQNLSASRPQDRQFILSSKKLLLSDSGFYLCAWSVTTRGTQYFGPGTRLLVL.

This clonotype was observed a handful of times. The chain joins TRBV20-1 to TRBJ2-5, with D perhaps matching TRBD1 (5 bases). The V and J ends lost 3 bases and 6 bases respectively, with 11 bases between them. The V gene's germline CDR1 is DFQATT and CDR2 SNEGSKA (reference sequence). This CDR3 contains 12 residues. The DNA of the CDR3 is TGCAGTGCTAGCGTTCAGGGCCAGACCCAGTACTTC. This translates into CSASVQGQTQYF.

J is TRBJ1-4 and V is TRBV7-9; D is unclear. The CDR3 is 14 residues long. V lost 2 bases and J lost 6, with 10 bases in between. The germline CDR1 and CDR2 sequences are SEHNR and FQNEAQ (reference sequence). This CDR3 reads CASSLSRRDEKLFF. The CDR3 coding sequence is TGTGCCAGCAGCTTAAGTAGGCGAGATGAAAAACTGTTTTTT.

This clonotype came up a few times. Mismatch with germline at one junction end may stem from a read error. V usage is TRBV4-3 and J usage is TRBJ2-2; 12 nucleotides align to TRBD2. Germline CDR1 is LGHNA and CDR2 is YSLEER. The CDR3 consists of 17 residues. Written as DNA, the CDR3 is TGCGTCAGCAGCCGTGATACTAGCGGGGGGCCGACCGGGGAGCTGTTTTTT. Translation: CVSSRDTSGGPTGELFF.

A few counts support this clonotype. The chain combines TRBV5-1 with TRBJ1-1; 10 bases match TRBD1. The germline gives CDR1 SGHRS, CDR2 YFSETQ. The CDR3 length is 15 residues. V shed 4 bases, J shed 6 bases, and the junction held 9 bases outside the gene matches. The CDR3 loop reads CASSQRQGAEAEAFF. The CDR3 DNA sequence: TGCGCCAGCAGCCAGCGACAGGGGGCTGAGGCTGAAGCTTTCTTT.

The V and J genes are TRBV12-3 or TRBV12-4 and TRBJ1-1, with a weak D call TRBD1 (6 bases). The CDR3 consists of 15 residues. V was trimmed by 5 bases and J by 3 bases, leaving 16 bases between them. CDR3 nucleotides: TGTGCCAGCAGTGAACAGGGTCTGGGGCACACTGAAGCTTTCTTT. Translation: CASSEQGLGHTEAFF.

This clonotype was counted a few times. The V gene is TRBV28, the J gene TRBJ2-3; 8 bases align to TRBD2. Germline V CDR1 and CDR2: MDHEN, SYDVKM. The V segment lost 9 bases and the J segment 4 bases; nucleotides outside the gene matches: 9. CDR3 size: 14 residues. The CDR3 bases are TGTGCCAGTGTGCGGGCGGGAGGCGCAGATACGCAGTATTTT. Protein: CASVRAGGADTQYF.

V gene TRBV20-1 combines with J gene TRBJ1-3; D is unresolved. V was pared by 1 base and J by 3 bases, with 19 bases between. CDR1 and CDR2 from the germline V gene are DFQATT and SNEGSKA (reference sequence). The CDR3 covers 17 residues. The DNA of the CDR3 is TGCAGTGCTAGAGGAACGGTCAGATCATCGCTTGGAAACACCATATATTTT. It codes for CSARGTVRSSLGNTIYF.

V usage is TRBV5-1 and J usage is TRBJ2-1, with 9 bases fitting TRBD2. This CDR3 contains 18 residues. V shed 4 bases, J shed 4 bases, and the junction held 15 bases outside the gene matches. CDR1 is SGHRS, CDR2 YFSETQ, per germline. CDR3 in DNA: TGCGCCAGCAGCCTAGGATTTGGACTAGCGACTAATTACAATGAGCAGTTCTTC. Amino acid sequence: CASSLGFGLATNYNEQFF. Combining the CDR3 with reference TRBV5-1 and TRBJ2-1 gives the whole variable domain KAGVTQTPRYLIKTRGQQVTLSCSPISGHRSVSWYQQTPGQGLQFLFEYFSETQRNKGNFPGRFSGRQFSNSRSEMNVSTLELGDSALYLCASSLGFGLATNYNEQFFGPGTRLTVL.

This clonotype was picked up many times. The chain joins TRBV10-3 to TRBJ2-5; D is perhaps TRBD1 or TRBD2 (5 bases each). The CDR3 spans 14 residues. V lost 2 bases, J lost 6 bases, and 13 bases lay in between. The V gene's germline CDR1 is ENHRY and CDR2 SYGVKD. The CDR3 sequence is CAISEVGESKTQYF. CDR3 bases: TGTGCCATCAGTGAGGTAGGGGAGTCGAAGACCCAGTACTTC.

In its sample, this clonotype was seen a few times. The chain recombines TRBV12-3 or TRBV12-4 with TRBJ1-2, with D tentatively TRBD1 (6 bases). Trimming took 7 bases from V and 6 from J, leaving 24 bases between them. The CDR3 runs to 16 residues. The CDR3 DNA reads as TGTGCCAGCACCGAGGGACACCACCGGGTTGTGGATGGCTACACCTTC. Its translation: CASTEGHHRVVDGYTF.

This clonotype has a single count. The chain couples TRBV5-1 to TRBJ2-6; TRBD1 aligns across 8 bases. From germline, CDR1 is SGHRS and CDR2 YFSETQ. This CDR3 has 17 residues. Trimming at V came to 1 base and at J to 0 bases, leaving 3 bases not matched to a gene. The CDR3 sequence: CASSLIGQGSGANVLTF. The CDR3 DNA sequence: TGCGCCAGCAGCTTGATTGGACAGGGCTCTGGGGCCAACGTCCTGACTTTC.

This clonotype was found a few times. The J gene is TRBJ2-3, the V gene TRBV7-2; 7 bases line up with TRBD1. Germline-derived CDR1 and CDR2 are SGHTA and FQGNSA. CDR3 length equals 14 residues. V lost 5 bases to trimming and J lost 6 bases; unmatched junction nucleotides: 8. The CDR3 here is CASSTGTVRDTQYF. In DNA form, the CDR3 reads TGTGCCAGCAGCACCGGGACAGTTCGTGATACGCAGTATTTT.

This clonotype was recorded at least ten times. This chain connects TRBV4-1 to TRBJ2-3; TRBD1 aligns across 7 bases. Germline CDR1 reads MGHRA; CDR2 reads YSYEKL. Trimming cost V 3 bases and J 2 bases; bases outside gene matches: 11. The CDR3 runs to 17 residues. The CDR3: CASSQEDRDPNTDTQYF. The CDR3 DNA reads as TGCGCCAGCAGCCAGGAAGACAGGGACCCGAACACAGATACGCAGTATTTT.

This clonotype has a handful of counts. This sequence joins TRBV6-1 and TRBJ2-5; 11 nucleotides match TRBD2. Per the germline V gene, CDR1 is MNHNS and CDR2 is SASEGT. V lost 7 bases, J lost 2 bases, and 3 bases stayed unmatched. The CDR3 length is 14 residues. The CDR3: CASNLAGGQETQYF. The DNA for the CDR3 is TGTGCCAGCAATCTAGCGGGGGGACAAGAGACCCAGTACTTC.

The V and J genes are TRBV2 and TRBJ2-7, with 9 bases aligning to TRBD1. The better agreement between TRBJ2-1 and the DNA end casts doubt on the J call. The CDR3 is 14 amino acids. CDR1 is SNHLY, CDR2 FYNNEI, per germline. The CDR3 nucleotides read TGTGCCAGCACCCCGAGGACAGGGGAACGGGAGCAGTTCTTC. It translates to CASTPRTGEREQFF.

This clonotype was seen only a few times. The chain uses TRBV15 and TRBJ1-2, with TRBD1 identical over 9 bases. The CDR3 contains 11 residues. The V gene's germline CDR1 is LNHNV and CDR2 YYDKDF (reference sequence). The V gene end was trimmed by 8 bases and the J gene end by 6 bases; junction bases not matched to a gene: 1. CDR3 protein: CATGQGHGYTF. The CDR3 bases are TGTGCCACCGGACAGGGGCATGGCTACACCTTC.